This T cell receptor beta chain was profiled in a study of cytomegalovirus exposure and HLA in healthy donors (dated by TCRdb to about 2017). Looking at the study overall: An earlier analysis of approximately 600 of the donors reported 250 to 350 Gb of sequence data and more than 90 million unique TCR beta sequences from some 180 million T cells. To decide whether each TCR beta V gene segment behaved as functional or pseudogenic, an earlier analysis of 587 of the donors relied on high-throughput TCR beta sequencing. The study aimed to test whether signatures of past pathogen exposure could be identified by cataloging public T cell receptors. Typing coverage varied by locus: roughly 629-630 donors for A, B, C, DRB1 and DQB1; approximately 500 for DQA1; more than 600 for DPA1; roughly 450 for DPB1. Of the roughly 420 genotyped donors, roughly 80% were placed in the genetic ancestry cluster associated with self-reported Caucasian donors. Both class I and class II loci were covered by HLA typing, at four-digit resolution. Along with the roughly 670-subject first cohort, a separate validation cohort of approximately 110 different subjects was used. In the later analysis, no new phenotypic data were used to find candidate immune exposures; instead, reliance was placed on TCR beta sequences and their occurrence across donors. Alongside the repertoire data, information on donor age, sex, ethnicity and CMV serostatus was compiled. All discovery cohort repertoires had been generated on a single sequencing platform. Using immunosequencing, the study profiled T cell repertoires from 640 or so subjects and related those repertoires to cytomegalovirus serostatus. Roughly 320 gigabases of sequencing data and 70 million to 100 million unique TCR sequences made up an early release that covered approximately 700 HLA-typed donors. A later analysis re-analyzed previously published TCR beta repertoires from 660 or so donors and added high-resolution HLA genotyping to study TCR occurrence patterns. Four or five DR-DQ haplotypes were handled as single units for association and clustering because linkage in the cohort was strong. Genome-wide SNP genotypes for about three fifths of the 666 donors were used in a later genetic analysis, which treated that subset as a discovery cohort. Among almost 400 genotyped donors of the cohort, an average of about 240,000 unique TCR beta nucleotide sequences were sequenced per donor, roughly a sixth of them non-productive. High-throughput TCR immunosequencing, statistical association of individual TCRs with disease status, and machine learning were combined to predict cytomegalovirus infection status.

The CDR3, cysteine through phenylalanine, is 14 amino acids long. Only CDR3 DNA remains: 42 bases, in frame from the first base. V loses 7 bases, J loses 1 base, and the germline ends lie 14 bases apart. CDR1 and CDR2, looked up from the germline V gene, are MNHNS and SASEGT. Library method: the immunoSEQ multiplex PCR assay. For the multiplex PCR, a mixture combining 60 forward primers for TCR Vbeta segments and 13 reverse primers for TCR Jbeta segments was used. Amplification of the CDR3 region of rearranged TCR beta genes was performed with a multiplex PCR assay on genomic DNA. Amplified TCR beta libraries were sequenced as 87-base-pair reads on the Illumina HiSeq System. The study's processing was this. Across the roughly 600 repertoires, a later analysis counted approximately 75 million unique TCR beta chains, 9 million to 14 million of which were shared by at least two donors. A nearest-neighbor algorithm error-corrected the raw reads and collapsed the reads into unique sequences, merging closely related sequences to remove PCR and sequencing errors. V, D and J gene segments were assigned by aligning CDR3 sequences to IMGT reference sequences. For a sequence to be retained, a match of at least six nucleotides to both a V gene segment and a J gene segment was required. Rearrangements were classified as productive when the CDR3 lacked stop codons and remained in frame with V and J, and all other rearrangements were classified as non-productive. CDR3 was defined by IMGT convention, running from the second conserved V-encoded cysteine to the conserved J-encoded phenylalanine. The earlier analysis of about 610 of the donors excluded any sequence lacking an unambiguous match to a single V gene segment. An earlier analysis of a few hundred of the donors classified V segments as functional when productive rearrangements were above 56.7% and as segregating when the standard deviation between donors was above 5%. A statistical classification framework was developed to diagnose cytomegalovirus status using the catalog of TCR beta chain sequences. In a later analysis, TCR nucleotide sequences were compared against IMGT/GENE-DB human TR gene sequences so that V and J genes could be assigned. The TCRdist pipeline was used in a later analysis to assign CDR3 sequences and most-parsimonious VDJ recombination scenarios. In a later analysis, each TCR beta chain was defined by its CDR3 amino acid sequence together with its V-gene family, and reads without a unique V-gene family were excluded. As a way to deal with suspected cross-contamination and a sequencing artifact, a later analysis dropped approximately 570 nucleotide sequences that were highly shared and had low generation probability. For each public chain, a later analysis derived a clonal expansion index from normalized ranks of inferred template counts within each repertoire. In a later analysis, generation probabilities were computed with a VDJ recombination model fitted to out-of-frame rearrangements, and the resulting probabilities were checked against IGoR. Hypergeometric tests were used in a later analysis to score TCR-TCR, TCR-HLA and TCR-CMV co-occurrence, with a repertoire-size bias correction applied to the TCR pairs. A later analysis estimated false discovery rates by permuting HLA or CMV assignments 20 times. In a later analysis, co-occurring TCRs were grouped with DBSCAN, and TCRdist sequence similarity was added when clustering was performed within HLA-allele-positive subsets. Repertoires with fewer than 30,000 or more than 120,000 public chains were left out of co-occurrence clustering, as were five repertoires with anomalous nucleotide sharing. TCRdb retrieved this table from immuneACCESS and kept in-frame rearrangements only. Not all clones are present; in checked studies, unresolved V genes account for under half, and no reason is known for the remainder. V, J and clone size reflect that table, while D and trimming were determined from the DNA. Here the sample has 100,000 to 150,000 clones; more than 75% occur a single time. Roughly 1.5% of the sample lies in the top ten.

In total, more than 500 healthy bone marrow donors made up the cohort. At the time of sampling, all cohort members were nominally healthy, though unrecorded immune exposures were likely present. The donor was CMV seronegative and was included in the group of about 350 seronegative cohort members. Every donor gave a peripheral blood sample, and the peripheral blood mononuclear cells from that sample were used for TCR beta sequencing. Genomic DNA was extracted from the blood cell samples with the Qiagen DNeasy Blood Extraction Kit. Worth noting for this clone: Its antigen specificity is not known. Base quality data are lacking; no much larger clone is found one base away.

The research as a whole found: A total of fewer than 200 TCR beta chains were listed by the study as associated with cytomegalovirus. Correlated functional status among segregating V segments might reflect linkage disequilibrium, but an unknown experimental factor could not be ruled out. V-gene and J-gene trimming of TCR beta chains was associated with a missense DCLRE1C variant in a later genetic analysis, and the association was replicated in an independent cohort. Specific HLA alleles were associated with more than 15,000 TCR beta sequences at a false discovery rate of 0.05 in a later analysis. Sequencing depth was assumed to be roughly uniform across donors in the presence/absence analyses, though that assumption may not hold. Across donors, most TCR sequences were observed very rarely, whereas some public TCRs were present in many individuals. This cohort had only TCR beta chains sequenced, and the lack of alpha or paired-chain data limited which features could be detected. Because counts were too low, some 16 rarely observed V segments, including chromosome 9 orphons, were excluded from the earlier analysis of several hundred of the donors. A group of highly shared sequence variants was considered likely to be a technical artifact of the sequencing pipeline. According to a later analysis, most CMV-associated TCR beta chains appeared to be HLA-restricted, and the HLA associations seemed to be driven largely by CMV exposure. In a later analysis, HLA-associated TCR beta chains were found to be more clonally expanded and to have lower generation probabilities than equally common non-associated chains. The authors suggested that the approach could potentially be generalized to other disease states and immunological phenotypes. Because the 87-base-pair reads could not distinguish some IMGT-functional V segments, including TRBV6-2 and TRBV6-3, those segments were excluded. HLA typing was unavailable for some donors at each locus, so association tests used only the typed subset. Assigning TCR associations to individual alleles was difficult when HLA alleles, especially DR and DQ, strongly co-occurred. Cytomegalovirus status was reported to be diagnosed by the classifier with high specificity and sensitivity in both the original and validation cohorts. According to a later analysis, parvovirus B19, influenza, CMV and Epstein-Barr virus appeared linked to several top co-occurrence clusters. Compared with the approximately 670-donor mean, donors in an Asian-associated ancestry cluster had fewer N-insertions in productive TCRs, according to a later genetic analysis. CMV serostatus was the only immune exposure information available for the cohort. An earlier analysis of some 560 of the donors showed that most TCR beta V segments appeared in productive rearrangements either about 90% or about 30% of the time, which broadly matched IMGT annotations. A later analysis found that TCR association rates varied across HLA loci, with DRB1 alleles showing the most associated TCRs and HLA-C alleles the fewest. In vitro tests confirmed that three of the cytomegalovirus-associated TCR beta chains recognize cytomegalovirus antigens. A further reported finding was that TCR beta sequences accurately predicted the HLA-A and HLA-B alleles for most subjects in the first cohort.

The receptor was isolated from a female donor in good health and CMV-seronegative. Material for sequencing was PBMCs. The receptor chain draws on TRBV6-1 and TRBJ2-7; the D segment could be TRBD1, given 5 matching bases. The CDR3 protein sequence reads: CASTSFQGSYEQYF. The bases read TGTGCCAGCACATCATTCCAGGGATCCTACGAGCAGTACTTC.